This T cell receptor (beta chain) was captured by sequencing in a study of T cell responses to AZD1222 COVID-19 vaccine. This clone was counted between two and nine times. What it recognizes is unknown. The CDR3 has 15 amino acids. Germline V gene lookup returns CDR1 MNHNY and CDR2 SVGAGI (reference sequence). Trimming cost V 6 bases and J 2 bases; bases outside gene matches: 4. General study points: Baseline testing showed seropositivity in only six AZD1222 recipients. Donors, mostly white British, included more females; clonal diversity was possibly underestimated.

Profiling relied on immunoSEQ multiplex PCR, and the TCRdb table lists in-frame clones only, not all of them. The sample consists of tens of thousands of clones, 65% to 85% of them appearing once. The material sequenced was peripheral blood, taken on day 0 of AZD1222 vaccination. This TCR derives from an adult in good health. The rearrangement joins TRBV6-6 to TRBJ2-3; 11 bases are shared with TRBD2. In DNA, the CDR3 is TGTGCCAGCAGCCCACTAGCGGGAGTCACAGATACGCAGTATTTT. Its translation is CASSPLAGVTDTQYF.